The rows below give T cell receptor beta chains drawn from one sample of a study of T-cell reconstitution after alpha-beta-depleted transplantation in children. Each CDR3 protein is one row after TCRdb ran MiXCR on the PCR reads. Of under 750,000 distinct CDR3 sequences listed, 20% to 25% are singletons. Sample: PBMCs, mostly from graft donor cells, taken 360 days after TCRalphabeta/CD19-depleted stem cell transplant. These receptors were collected from a boy under three years old who had a stem cell transplant for acute myeloid leukemia, so the T cells may come from the graft donor. CDR3s include the opening cysteine and the closing phenylalanine or tryptophan. Each record gives: D gene, clone size, V gene, J gene, CDR3 DNA, CDR3 protein. The D gene is left open where the match is weak. Size values are once, few and many counts, or a class for expanded clones, and some rows have none.

>-|few|TRBV20-1|TRBJ2-7
TGCAGTGCTAGAGATAACCGGGAGCAGTACTTC
CSARDNREQYF
>TRBD1|-|TRBV5-1|TRBJ2-3
TGCGCCAGCAGCTTTGACAGGGGGCGCTGGACAGATACGCAGTATTTT
CASSFDRGRWTDTQYF
>TRBD2|many|TRBV7-2|TRBJ2-5
TGTGCCAGCAGCCTAGCTATAGCGGGGGGGCCTCGAGAGACCCAGTACTTC
CASSLAIAGGPRETQYF
>TRBD2|-|TRBV4-1|TRBJ2-3
TGCGCCAGCAGCCCGGGACTAGCGGTGTCTAGCACAGATACGCAGTATTTT
CASSPGLAVSSTDTQYF
>TRBD1|few|TRBV12-3/TRBV12-4|TRBJ1-5
TGTGCCAGCAGTTTACCGGGACAGGGGAATCAGCCCCAGCATTTT
CASSLPGQGNQPQHF
>-|few|TRBV7-2|TRBJ2-3
TGTGCCAGCAGTCCGGGATCGGCAGATACGCAGTATTTT
CASSPGSADTQYF
>-|many|TRBV12-3/TRBV12-4|TRBJ2-4
TGTGCCAGCAGTACCTCGGGTATAGCCAAAAACATTCAGTACTTC
CASSTSGIAKNIQYF
>TRBD1|-|TRBV6-5|TRBJ1-2
TGTGCCAGCAGTTACGGTGGGGGACAGCTCTATGGCTACACCTTC
CASSYGGGQLYGYTF
>-|-|TRBV29-1|TRBJ1-3
TGCAGCGTCAGGGGCTCTGGAAACACCATATATTTT
CSVRGSGNTIYF
>TRBD1|many|TRBV12-3/TRBV12-4|TRBJ1-1
TGTGCCAGCAGTTGGACAGGGGACACTGAAGCTTTCTTT
CASSWTGDTEAFF
>-|many|TRBV29-1|TRBJ2-1
TGCAGCGTCGGCCTATTACGTGATGAGCAGTTCTTC
CSVGLLRDEQFF
>-|-|TRBV5-1|TRBJ2-3
TGCGCCAGCAGCAGCTATCGTGAGGCGCGCCGAGATACGCAGTATTTT
CASSSYREARRDTQYF
>TRBD1|few|TRBV6-5|TRBJ2-7
TGTGCCAGCACCCGGGACAGGGGGTCCTACGAGCAGTACTTC
CASTRDRGSYEQYF
>-|many|TRBV29-1|TRBJ2-7
TGCAGCGCTACAGGGCACACCTACGAGCAGTACTTC
CSATGHTYEQYF
>-|many|TRBV3-1|TRBJ2-5
TGTGCCAGCAGCCCCATGGGCGGAGAGGAGACCCAGTACTTC
CASSPMGGEETQYF
>-|few|TRBV7-8|TRBJ2-5
TGTGCCAGCAGCTTAGATGCGAGAGAGACCCAGTACTTC
CASSLDARETQYF
>-|-|TRBV20-1|TRBJ2-4
TGCAGTGCCTTGGAGCAGGACCTCAAAAACATTCAGTACTTC
CSALEQDLKNIQYF
>-|-|TRBV7-9|TRBJ2-4
TGTGCCAGCAGCGAGAACCCTGGTGGCAAAAACATTCAGTACTTC
CASSENPGGKNIQYF
>TRBD1|many|TRBV12-3/TRBV12-4|TRBJ2-6
TGTGCCAGCAGCGACAGGGCCTCGTTCTCTGGGGCCAACGTCCTGACTTTC
CASSDRASFSGANVLTF
>-|-|TRBV7-6|TRBJ2-1
TGTGCCAGCAGCCCGCTCTACGGACCGACATTTTCCTACAATGAGCAGTTCTTC
CASSPLYGPTFSYNEQFF
>-|-|TRBV7-8|TRBJ2-3
TGTGCCAGCAGCTTAGCCTGGGGCGACACAGATACGCAGTATTTT
CASSLAWGDTDTQYF
>-|many|TRBV5-5|TRBJ2-3
TGTGCCAGCAGCAAACAGGGCACAGATACGCAGTATTTT
CASSKQGTDTQYF
>-|many|TRBV13|TRBJ1-6
TGTGCCAGCAGCTTAAAGGGGACAACTGTTTCACCCCTCCACTTT
CASSLKGTTVSPLHF
>-|-|TRBV5-1|TRBJ1-1
TGCGCCAGCAGCCTGGGGGTCGGGGGCGTTCCCACTGAAGCTTTCTTT
CASSLGVGGVPTEAFF
>-|many|TRBV7-9|TRBJ2-1
TGTGCCAGCAGCTCCAGGGCTGAGCAGTTCTTC
CASSSRAEQFF
>-|-|TRBV13|TRBJ2-7
TGTGCCAGCAGCCGCACTAGCTTTGTTAGTGTCGAGCAGTACTTC
CASSRTSFVSVEQYF
>TRBD1|-|TRBV5-6|TRBJ2-7
TGTGCCAGCAGCTTGACAGGGGCCATGGTCTCCTACGAGCAGTACTTC
CASSLTGAMVSYEQYF
>-|-|TRBV27|TRBJ1-5
TGTGCCAGCAGTCACGTCAGGAGCAATCAGCCCCAGCATTTT
CASSHVRSNQPQHF
>-|-|TRBV10-3|TRBJ1-5
TGTGCCATCAGCCGTGAGGGGGGTTCAAATCAGCCCCAGCATTTT
CAISREGGSNQPQHF
>-|many|TRBV5-1|TRBJ2-7
TGCGCCAGCAGCTTACCCGAGACGGTGGGGGGATCCTACGAGCAGTACTTC
CASSLPETVGGSYEQYF
>-|many|TRBV7-9|TRBJ2-7
TGTGCCAGCAGCTTAGGGAACACCCCCTACGAGCAGTACTTC
CASSLGNTPYEQYF
>-|many|TRBV5-1|TRBJ2-7
TGCGCCAGCAGCCAGGTGAGCGACGAGCAGTACTTC
CASSQVSDEQYF
>TRBD2|-|TRBV6-5|TRBJ2-3
TGTGCCAGCAGTTACCCGGCTAGCGGGGACTCAGATACGCAGTATTTT
CASSYPASGDSDTQYF
>-|many|TRBV3-1|TRBJ1-6
TGTGCCAGCAGCCAAGATGTGGGGGGTTCAGAATCACCCCTCCACTTT
CASSQDVGGSESPLHF
>TRBD2|once|TRBV6-2/TRBV6-3|TRBJ2-1
TGTGCCAGCAGTTACCCGGACGGGGGGGTGTACAATGAGCAGTTCTTC
CASSYPDGGVYNEQFF
>-|many|TRBV20-1|TRBJ2-3
TGCAGTGCTCGACTAGTCGAGGGTTCGGATACGCAGTATTTT
CSARLVEGSDTQYF
>TRBD1|many|TRBV7-9|TRBJ2-1
TGTGCCAGCAGCTTAGAACAGGGGAATGAGCAGTTCTTC
CASSLEQGNEQFF
>-|many|TRBV7-2|TRBJ2-1
TGTGCCAGCAGCTTACCGGACTCCCACCAGCCCAGCCCCGATTCGGCCTACAATGAGCAGTTCTTC
CASSLPDSHQPSPDSAYNEQFF
>TRBD1|many|TRBV7-2|TRBJ2-7
TGTGCCAGCAGCCCCATGGGACAGGTACAATACGAGCAGTACTTC
CASSPMGQVQYEQYF
>-|many|TRBV7-2|TRBJ2-5
TGTGCCAGCAGCTCCAGCGGTGAGACCCAGTACTTC
CASSSSGETQYF
>TRBD2|few|TRBV6-1|TRBJ2-5
TGTGCCAGCAGCATAGCGGGGGGGAACCAAGAGACCCAGTACTTC
CASSIAGGNQETQYF
>-|many|TRBV20-1|TRBJ2-7
TGCAGTGCTAGAGATGGAGGGGCGAATAACTACGAGCAGTACTTC
CSARDGGANNYEQYF
>-|-|TRBV5-1|TRBJ2-3
TGCGCCAGCAGCTCCCGGGGGGCTATGAGAACAGATACGCAGTATTTT
CASSSRGAMRTDTQYF
>-|few|TRBV10-2|TRBJ2-2
TGCGCCAGCAGTGAGTCTTCCGACCCCGGGGAGCTGTTTTTT
CASSESSDPGELFF
>-|few|TRBV4-3|TRBJ2-7
TGCGCCAGCAGCCAGGGACGGCCATCCTACGAGCAGTACTTC
CASSQGRPSYEQYF
>TRBD2|many|TRBV5-1|TRBJ2-1
TGCGCCAGCAGCTTTAGGGCTAGCGGGGCCTACAATGAGCAGTTCTTC
CASSFRASGAYNEQFF
>TRBD2|few|TRBV11-2|TRBJ2-1
TGTGCCAGCAGCCTGAGACTGCTAGCGGGGGGGTCCCGCTCCTACAATGAGCAGTTCTTC
CASSLRLLAGGSRSYNEQFF
>TRBD2|few|TRBV7-2|TRBJ2-7
TGTGCCAGCAGCCCTCTAGCGGGGGAGCTCTACGAGCAGTACTTC
CASSPLAGELYEQYF
>-|-|TRBV4-2|TRBJ1-2
TGTGCCAGCAGCCAAGGGGACAAGAACTATGGCTACACCTTC
CASSQGDKNYGYTF
>-|many|TRBV6-2/TRBV6-3|TRBJ1-5
TGTGCCAGCAGTTACTCTCCTCCGGGACGACCCTACTATAGCAATCAGCCCCAGCATTTT
CASSYSPPGRPYYSNQPQHF
>-|many|TRBV6-2/TRBV6-3|TRBJ2-7
TGTGCCAGCAGTTACTCGGGCGAGCAGTACTTC
CASSYSGEQYF
>-|many|TRBV7-9|TRBJ2-3
TGTGCCAGCAGCCCAGCGGATGGTACGCAGTATTTT
CASSPADGTQYF